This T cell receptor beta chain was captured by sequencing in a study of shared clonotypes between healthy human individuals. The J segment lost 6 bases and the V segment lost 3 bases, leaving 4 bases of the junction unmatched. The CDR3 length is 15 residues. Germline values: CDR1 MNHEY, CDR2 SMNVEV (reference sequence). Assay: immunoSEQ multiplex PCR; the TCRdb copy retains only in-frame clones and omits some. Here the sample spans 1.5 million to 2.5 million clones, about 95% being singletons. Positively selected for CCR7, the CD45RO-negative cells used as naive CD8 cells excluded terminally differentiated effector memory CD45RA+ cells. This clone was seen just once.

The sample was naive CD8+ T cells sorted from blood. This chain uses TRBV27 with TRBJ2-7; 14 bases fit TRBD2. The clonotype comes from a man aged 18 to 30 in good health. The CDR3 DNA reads TGTGCCAGCAGTTTCTCGGGACTAGCGGGGGTCGAGCAGTACTTC. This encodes CASSFSGLAGVEQYF.